This TCR beta chain came from a study of graft-versus-host responses after intestinal transplantation. On this clone: The antigen remains undetermined. A read error may account for a junction end that differs from germline.

This CDR3 is built from 14 residues. Germline V gene lookup returns CDR1 MNHEY and CDR2 SMNVEV (reference sequence). The method was immunoSEQ multiplex PCR; TCRdb's version includes in-frame clones alone and lacks a portion of them. The sample contains roughly 90,000 clones, over 80% of which appear only once. This material consisted of unstimulated CD8+ T cells sorted from spleen or lymph node cells, taken before intestinal transplant. The origin of this receptor is a human donor who received an intestinal transplant. This chain links TRBV27 with TRBJ2-7, with D perhaps TRBD2 (6 bases). This CDR3 reads CASSSLASSSEQYF. CDR3 nucleotides: TGTGCCAGCAGTTCACTAGCCTCGTCCTCCGAGCAGTACTTC.